The clone carrying this T cell receptor (beta chain) has a single count. The antigen is undetermined. This sample is drawn from a study of shared clonotypes between healthy human individuals. Whole-study context: Each donor's CD8 memory used one plate, CD8 naive two, each CD4 subset three. Study-wide points: On the whole, naive subsets had larger estimated richness than memory subsets had.

Naive CD8 cells were CD45RO-negative, positively selected for CCR7, excluding terminally differentiated effector memory CD45RA+ cells. Caucasian adults residing in Nashville, Tennessee made up all the donors. Using immunoSEQ multiplex PCR, the repertoire was profiled, and TCRdb retains in-frame clones only, with some absent. This sample yields 650,000 to 800,000 clones, of which about 91% are seen a single time; more than 20% belongs to the top ten. The receptor was derived from a man aged 25-40 years in good health. Sequenced material: naive CD8+ T cells sorted from blood.

For the CDR3, the DNA is TGTGCCAGCAGCTTTTCGGGTATAAATGAAAAACTGTTTTTT. Translated, it gives CASSFSGINEKLFF. The rearrangement joins TRBV7-9 to TRBJ1-4, with D hard to call. The CDR3 has 14 amino acids. Germline loops: CDR1 SEHNR, CDR2 FQNEAQ (reference sequence). Trimming stripped 3 bases from V and 5 bases from J, with 10 bases between.